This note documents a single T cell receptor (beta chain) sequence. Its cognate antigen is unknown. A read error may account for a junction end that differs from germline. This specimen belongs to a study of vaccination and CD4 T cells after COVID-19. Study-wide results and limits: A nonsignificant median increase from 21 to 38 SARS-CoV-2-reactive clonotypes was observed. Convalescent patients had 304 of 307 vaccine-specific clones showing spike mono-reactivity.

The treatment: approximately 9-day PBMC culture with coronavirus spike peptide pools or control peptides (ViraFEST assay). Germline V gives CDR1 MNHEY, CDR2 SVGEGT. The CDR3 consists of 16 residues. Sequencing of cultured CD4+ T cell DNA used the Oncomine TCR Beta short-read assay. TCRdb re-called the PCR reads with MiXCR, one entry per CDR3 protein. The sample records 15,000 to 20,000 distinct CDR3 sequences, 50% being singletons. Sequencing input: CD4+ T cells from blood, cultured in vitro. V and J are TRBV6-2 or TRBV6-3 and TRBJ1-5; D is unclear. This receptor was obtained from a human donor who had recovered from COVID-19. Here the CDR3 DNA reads TGTGCCGGCAGTCACCACCGGACGGAAATCAATCAGCCCCAGCATTTT. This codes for CAGSHHRTEINQPQHF.